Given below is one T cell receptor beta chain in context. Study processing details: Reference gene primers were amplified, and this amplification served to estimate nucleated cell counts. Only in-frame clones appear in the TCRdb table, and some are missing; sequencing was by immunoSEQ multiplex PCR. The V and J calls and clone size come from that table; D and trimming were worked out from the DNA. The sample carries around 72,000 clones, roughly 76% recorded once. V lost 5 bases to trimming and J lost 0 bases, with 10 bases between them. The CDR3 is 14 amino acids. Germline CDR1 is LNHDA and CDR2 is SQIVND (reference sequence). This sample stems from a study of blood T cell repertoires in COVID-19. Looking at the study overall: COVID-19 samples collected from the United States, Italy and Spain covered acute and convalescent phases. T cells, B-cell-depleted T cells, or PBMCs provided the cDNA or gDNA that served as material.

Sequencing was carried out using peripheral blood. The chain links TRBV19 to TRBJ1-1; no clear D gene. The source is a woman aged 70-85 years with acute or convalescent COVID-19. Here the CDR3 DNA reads TGTGCCAGTAGTGTACAGACCTTGAACACTGAAGCTTTCTTT. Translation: CASSVQTLNTEAFF.